The sequence of this TCR beta chain was determined in a study of T-cell memory formation after mild COVID-19. About the study: The TCR clusters were mostly specific to one donor. Study-level findings and limits: Later expanders leaned CD4+, whereas clones that contracted between day 15 and 85 were balanced CD4/CD8. Pre-infection memory harbored some responding clones, suggesting cross-reactive memory joined.

The CDR3 is 14 amino acids. Trimming shortened V by 0 bases and J by 2 bases, and 8 bases separated the two germline ends. Germline CDR1 reads SGHRS; CDR2 reads YFSETQ. This clonotype was counted between two and nine times. The antigen remains unidentified. 5'RACE with constant-segment primers yielded barcoded, UMI-tagged TCR alpha and TCR beta cDNA libraries. TCRdb reprocessed the 5' RACE reads with MiXCR, giving one entry per CDR3 protein. The sample has 390,000 or so distinct CDR3 sequences; roughly 15% are singletons. The sequencing sample was made of PBMCs or a T cell subset sorted from them (not recorded which). V usage is TRBV5-1 and J usage is TRBJ1-2; D unresolved. The receptor was isolated from a man aged 18 to 30 who had mild COVID-19 (a few samples of this study predate the infection). Cell type and time point are not known. The CDR3 loop is CASSLGPSNYGYTF. CDR3 DNA: TGCGCCAGCAGCTTGGGCCCGTCCAACTATGGCTACACCTTC.